This entry is about one T cell receptor (beta chain). From the RT-PCR reads, TCRdb called clonotypes with MiXCR, one entry per CDR3 protein. This sample has about 110,000 distinct CDR3 sequences, with over 30% found just once. The data stem from a study of patients and donors after allogeneic stem cell transplantation. Trimming pared 1 base from V and 6 bases from J, leaving 9 bases between. Germline lookup yields CDR1 GTSNPN and CDR2 SVGIG (reference sequence). CDR3 length: 12 residues. Sequenced: blood, either unsorted or a sorted T cell fraction (not recorded which). The V gene is TRBV30, the J gene TRBJ1-1; a possible D gene is TRBD1 (6 bases). This receptor was obtained from a human donor who was either an allogeneic HSCT recipient or a stem cell or donor lymphocyte infusion donor (not recorded which). It is not recorded whose cells these are; they may come from a transplant donor. The CDR3: CAWSGRGPEAFF. The CDR3 nucleotides are TGTGCCTGGAGTGGCCGGGGGCCTGAAGCTTTCTTT.